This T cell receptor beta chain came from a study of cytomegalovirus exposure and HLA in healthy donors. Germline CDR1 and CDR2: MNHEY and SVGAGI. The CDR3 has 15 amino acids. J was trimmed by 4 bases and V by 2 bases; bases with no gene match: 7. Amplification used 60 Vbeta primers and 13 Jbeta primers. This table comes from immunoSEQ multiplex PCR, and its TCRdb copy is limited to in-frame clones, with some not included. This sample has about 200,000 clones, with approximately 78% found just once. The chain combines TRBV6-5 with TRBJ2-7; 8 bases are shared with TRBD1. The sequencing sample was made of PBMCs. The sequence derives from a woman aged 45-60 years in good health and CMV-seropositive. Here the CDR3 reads CASSYRTGRSYEQYF. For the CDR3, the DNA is TGTGCCAGCAGTTACAGGACAGGGAGGAGTTACGAGCAGTACTTC.